This T cell receptor beta chain was sequenced in a study of T cells after somatic rescue of genetic block (dated by TCRdb to about 2020). About the study as a whole: The study assessed how robust, over the long term, a T-cell system was when the system had developed through somatic rescue of a genetic block in T-cell development.

On this clone: Its antigen is currently not known. No quality values exist for individual bases; no much larger clone is one base distant.

The library was generated by the immunoSEQ multiplex PCR assay. Imported from immuneACCESS, the table was reduced by TCRdb to in-frame sequences with V and J called. These copies leave out some clones; in studies compared against another copy, an unresolved V gene accounts for under half, and the cause of the remainder is not known. The sample yields roughly 15,000 clones; approximately 70% were counted once. The top ten clonotypes cover roughly 20% of the sample. The germline V gene provides CDR1 MGHRA and CDR2 YSYEKL. The CDR3 covers 17 residues, taking in both the cysteine and the phenylalanine. Just CDR3 DNA is preserved here, 51 bases in frame from base 1. Trimming takes 1 base from V and 3 bases from J, and the germline ends sit 19 bases apart.

The TCR was taken from a boy aged 10-17 years. Sequencing input: peripheral blood mononuclear cells (PBMCs). The chain uses TRBV4-1 and TRBJ2-7, with a weak D call of TRBD2 (6 bases match). CDR3 sequence: CASSQAWATSGGYEQYF. The nucleotide sequence reads TGCGCCAGCAGCCAAGCCTGGGCGACTAGTGGAGGCTACGAGCAGTACTTC.